This TCR beta chain comes out of a study of naive CD8 T cells in extremely preterm neonates. As concerns this clone: No antigen is known for it. The same CDR3 can be traced to other DNA sequences in this sample.

Preterm samples came from extremely preterm deliveries at 23-27 weeks. Excluded: fetal demise, active maternal HSV, known maternal HIV. Sorted cells: live naive CD8+ T cells, CD45RA+CCR7+, Annexin V-negative. Per sample, roughly 17,000 to 100,000 naive CD8+ cells were sorted. The protocol was immunoSEQ multiplex PCR, while the TCRdb copy is restricted to in-frame clones and leaves out a portion. The sample yields around 25,000 clones, about nine tenths seen once. Study-level results: Compared with older groups, preterm CDR3s were shorter, with fewer N additions and less trimming. iChao1 richness was lowest in preterm neonates, significantly versus all ages.

This receptor was taken from a boy who was born preterm. The sequenced sample was naive CD8+ T cells from cord blood.

The CDR3: CASSPGTGGYEQYF. The CDR3 DNA follows: TGCGCCAGCAGCCCCGGGACAGGGGGCTACGAGCAGTACTTC. V gene TRBV4-3 combines with J gene TRBJ2-7; 11 bases are shared with TRBD1. Trimming cost V 4 bases and J 3 bases; bases outside gene matches: 2. The CDR3 has 14 amino acids. Germline CDR1 reads LGHNA; CDR2 reads YSLEER.